This T cell receptor beta chain was recovered during a study of CD8 T cells in ankylosing spondylitis. The study's findings and limits: In ankylosing spondylitis blood, a motif of roughly 8 highly homologous TCR beta variants appeared characteristic.

With respect to this clonotype: Its matching antigen is unknown. A much larger clone lies a single base off, so this may be a read error.

Germline V gives CDR1 DFQATT, CDR2 SNEGSKA (reference sequence). The CDR3 extends over 20 amino acids. For TCR beta, libraries came from quantitative 5'-RACE with molecular barcodes. TCRdb redid the calling of the 5' RACE reads with MiXCR, one entry per CDR3 protein. Of roughly 130,000 distinct CDR3 sequences in the sample, roughly 13% were seen once. The TCR sequence derives from a female donor with ankylosing spondylitis or in good health (not recorded which). Sample: blood, either unsorted or a sorted T cell fraction (not recorded which). The rearrangement links TRBV20-1 to TRBJ2-3, with D tentatively TRBD1 or TRBD2 (6 bases each). The CDR3 DNA is TGCAGTGCTAGAGATCCTCGAGGCGGAGGGACAACGTATAGCAGAGATACGCAGTATTTT. It is translated as CSARDPRGGGTTYSRDTQYF.